The clone carrying this T cell receptor (beta chain) was counted at least ten times. Its specificity is not known. TCRdb re-derived calls from the 5' RACE reads in MiXCR, one entry per CDR3 protein. The repertoire holds roughly 140,000 distinct CDR3 sequences, with 11% to 15% as singletons. These data are taken from a study of T-cell memory formation after mild COVID-19. Background on the study: There were largely donor-specific TCR clusters.

Findings and caveats of the study: Certain responding clones were present in pre-infection memory, suggesting participation of cross-reactive memory. A balance of CD4 and CD8 characterized clones contracting day 15 to 85, whereas later expanders leaned CD4+.

Germline lookup yields CDR1 LNHDA and CDR2 SQIVND (reference sequence). The CDR3 runs 15 residues. V lost 5 bases and J lost 2; bases outside the gene matches: 4. Material: PBMCs or a T cell subset sorted from them (not recorded which). The receptor's source is an adult woman who had mild COVID-19 (a few samples of this study predate the infection). Cell type and time point are not known. The chain combines TRBV19 with TRBJ2-3; 10 positions match TRBD2. The CDR3 DNA reads as TGTGCCAGTAGTTCGCTAGCGGGAGCCACAGATACGCAGTATTTT. Protein: CASSSLAGATDTQYF.